The next 27 T cell receptor beta chains were all read from a single sample in a study of tissue T cells after allogeneic stem cell transplantation. Data came from immunoSEQ multiplex PCR; TCRdb stores just in-frame clones and leaves some out. The repertoire has roughly 2,000 clones, 49% of them found once; the top ten carry around a third. Regarding time point: mouse harvest day 14 after allogeneic transplant. The graft held 10^6 splenic CD5+ T cells and 10^7 T-cell-depleted bone marrow cells. The specimen was blood. The receptor set was obtained from a female BALB/c mouse given C57BL/6 T cells with graft-versus-host disease after an allogeneic hematopoietic cell transplant.

A word on this clone: Gene and germline names: mouse. The read gets to within 1 residue of the CDR3 end, and the germline J gene fills in the rest. V is TRBV26 and J is TRBJ2-3; the D gene is possibly TRBD1 (6 bases). The germline V gene encodes CDR1 KGHPV and CDR2 FQNQEV (reference sequence). The CDR3 totals 15 residues. V was trimmed by 4 bases and J by 1 base, leaving 12 bases between them. Incomplete CDR3 DNA: TGTGCCAGCAGTCGTACAGGGTGGGGTGCAGAAACGCTGTAT. It specifies CASSRTGWGAETLY. The entire CDR3 protein is CASSRTGWGAETLYF.

Comment on this clone: The gene names given are mouse names. The read gets to within 1 residue of the CDR3 end, and the germline J gene fills in the rest. The V call is TRBV16, the J call TRBJ2-1; D perhaps matches TRBD1 (6 bases). This CDR3 has 15 residues. Trimming took off 5 bases at V and 2 bases at J, with 13 bases between the two ends. From germline, CDR1 is SGHSA and CDR2 FRNQAP. The CDR3 sequence: CASSHRDKDYAEQFF. The CDR3 DNA, read in part, is TGTGCAAGCAGCCACAGGGACAAAGACTATGCTGAGCAGTTC.

Points on this clone: Gene and germline names: mouse. The read gets to within 1 residue of the CDR3 end, and the germline J gene fills in the rest. The chain joins TRBV26 to TRBJ2-5; weak D call: TRBD1 (7 bases). The CDR3 is 15 amino acids. In germline, CDR1 is KGHPV, CDR2 FQNQEV (reference sequence). V was pared by 1 base and J by 2 bases, with 10 bases between. The sequenced CDR3 bases are TGTGCCAGCAGTCTGTACTGGGACAGCCAAGACACCCAGTAC. This codes for CASSLYWDSQDTQY. The whole CDR3 reads CASSLYWDSQDTQYF.

Comments on this clone: Mouse germline and gene names are used. The read gets to within 1 residue of the CDR3 end, and the germline J gene fills in the rest. The chain employs TRBV19 and TRBJ1-6; maybe TRBD1 (6 bases). TRBJ1-6 falls under the ORF class, with uncertain function. Germline-derived CDR1 and CDR2 are FNHDT and SITEND (reference sequence). V was shortened by 2 bases and J by 0 bases, with 12 bases between the two germline ends. The CDR3 is 17 residues long. The CDR3 spells CASSMGTRNSYNSPLYF. The CDR3 DNA, read in part, is TGTGCCAGCAGTATGGGGACACGCAATTCCTATAATTCGCCCCTCTAC.

This clone has only a few counts. Mouse names are used for the genes. The sequenced part of the CDR3 DNA is TGTGCTAGCAGTTTTTGGAACTATGAACAGTAC. Its protein is CASSFWNYEQY. The CDR3 reads in full as CASSFWNYEQYF. The chain employs TRBV29 and TRBJ2-7, with D uncertain. The read falls 1 residue short of the CDR3 end, and the missing part is taken from the germline J gene. This CDR3 has 12 residues. V was pared by 3 bases and J by 3 bases, with 6 bases between. The germline CDR1 and CDR2 sequences are MSHET and SYDVDS.

This clone was recorded a few times. Genes and germline come from the mouse. Coverage ceases 1 residue before the CDR3 finishes, and the germline J gene fills in the end. The genes are TRBV13-2 and TRBJ2-7; 10 bases fit TRBD2. V shed 7 bases, J shed 4 bases, and the junction held 2 bases outside the gene matches. The CDR3 has 12 amino acids. The germline gives CDR1 NNHNN, CDR2 SYGAGS (reference sequence). Partial CDR3 DNA: TGTGCCAGCTGGGACTGGGGTTATGAACAGTAC. Translated: CASWDWGYEQY. The whole CDR3 is CASWDWGYEQYF.

Of note for this clone: Genes and germline come from the mouse. The read gets to within 1 residue of the CDR3 end, and the germline J gene fills in the rest. This sequence joins TRBV13-2 and TRBJ2-4; tentative D call: TRBD2 (6 bases). V lost 2 bases to trimming and J lost 0 bases, with 7 bases between them. The V gene's germline CDR1 is NNHNN and CDR2 SYGAGS (reference sequence). This CDR3 spans 14 amino acids. The sequenced CDR3 bases are TGTGCCAGCGGTGAACTGGGAAGTCAAAACACCTTGTAC. The encoded protein is CASGELGSQNTLY. The entire CDR3 sequence reads CASGELGSQNTLYF.

To note about this clone: Mouse germline and gene names are used. The CDR3 goes on 1 residue after the read ends, and that part is filled in from the germline J gene. V and J are TRBV26 and TRBJ1-1; TRBD1 aligns across 11 bases. CDR1 is KGHPV, CDR2 FQNQEV, per germline (reference sequence). The junction had 4 bases not matched to a gene; V was cut back by 6 bases and J by 4 bases. The CDR3 runs 14 residues. CDR3 DNA (partial): TGTGCCAGCAGCCCCGGGACAGGGGGCACAGAAGTCTTC. Protein: CASSPGTGGTEVF. The whole CDR3 reads CASSPGTGGTEVFF.

A note on this clone: This likely came from a read error, as a far larger clone is one base away. The genes are named according to mouse. The read terminates 1 residue before the CDR3 end, so the remaining end is supplied by the germline J gene. In the same sample, other DNA sequences code for this CDR3. The chain has TRBV29 and TRBJ2-5, with D possibly being TRBD1 (6 bases). The V end lost 5 bases, the J end lost 1 base, and 13 bases lay between the germline ends. CDR3 size: 15 residues. Looked up from germline, CDR1 is MSHET and CDR2 is SYDVDS. The DNA read from the CDR3 is TGTGCTAGCAGTCCCACAGGGTTTCACCAAGACACCCAGTAC. This sequence encodes CASSPTGFHQDTQY. The full CDR3 reads CASSPTGFHQDTQYF.

Notes on this clone: This likely stems from a read error, as it lies one base from a far larger clone. Mouse gene names apply. The read stops 1 residue short of the end of the CDR3; the missing end is completed from the germline J gene. Other nucleotide sequences in the sample specify the same CDR3. This chain uses TRBV19 with TRBJ2-7; D might be TRBD2 (6 bases). The CDR3 is 14 residues long. CDR1 and CDR2 from the germline V gene are FNHDT and SITEND (reference sequence). The CDR3 is CASSIRAGGYEQYF. Incomplete CDR3 DNA: TGCGCCAGCAGTATACGGGCGGGGGGATATGAACAGTAC.

On this clone itself: The likely explanation is a read error, given a far larger clone one base away. The germline and genes are mouse ones. The sequenced part of the CDR3 DNA is TGTGCCAGCGGGGCGAGGGGGGAAAACACCGGGCAGCTCTAC. This sequence encodes CASGARGENTGQLY. The complete CDR3 protein is CASGARGENTGQLYF. The chain is built from TRBV13-2 and TRBJ2-2; perhaps D is TRBD1 or TRBD2 (6 bases each). The CDR3 end lies 1 residue beyond the end of the read and is filled in from the germline J gene. Germline V CDR1 and CDR2: NNHNN, SYGAGS (reference sequence). Trimming took off 5 bases at V and 1 base at J, with 12 bases between the two ends. The CDR3 totals 15 residues.

On this clone: Gene and germline names: mouse. The missing CDR3 end, 1 residue past where the read stops, is filled in from the germline J gene. The chain couples TRBV13-2 to TRBJ1-1; D unresolved. Germline CDR1 reads NNHNN; CDR2 reads SYGAGS (reference sequence). This CDR3 is 13 amino acids long. V was trimmed by 0 bases and J by 1 base, leaving 4 bases between them. CDR3 sequence reads: CASGDARNTEVFF. CDR3 DNA, as far as it was read: TGTGCCAGCGGTGATGCACGAAACACAGAAGTCTTC.

About this clone: Any gene name here is a mouse gene name. The sequence runs out 1 residue before the end of the CDR3; the remainder is reconstructed from the germline J gene. J is TRBJ1-1 and V is TRBV16, with a possible D match to TRBD1 (5 bases). Germline loops: CDR1 SGHSA, CDR2 FRNQAP. The length of the CDR3 is 15 residues. The germline V and J ends were trimmed by 4 bases and 0 bases, with 12 bases remaining between them. The part of the CDR3 DNA that was read is TGTGCAAGCAGCTCATCAGGGTGGGCAAACACAGAAGTCTTC. Residues: CASSSSGWANTEVF. In full, the CDR3 is CASSSSGWANTEVFF.

With regard to this clone: Mouse gene names apply. The read terminates 1 residue ahead of where the CDR3 ends, so the germline J gene completes it. This sequence joins TRBV23 and TRBJ1-2; the table names TRBD1, a call not compared with the DNA. CDR1 is KGHTA and CDR2 is FQNQQP in the germline V gene. The CDR3 loop spans 16 amino acids. The CDR3 is CSSSQSIGRANSDYTF. Incomplete CDR3 DNA: TGCTCCAGCAGTCAATCAATAGGCAGGGCAAACTCCGACTACACC.

This clone occurred a few times. Germline and genes: mouse. The CDR3 extends 1 residue past the end of the read, so its final part is completed from the germline J gene. This chain uses TRBV24 with TRBJ2-7, with D uncertain. From germline, CDR1 is KGHTA and CDR2 FRNEEI. The CDR3 spans 15 residues. V shed 4 bases and J shed 3 bases, with 16 bases lying between them. The CDR3 loop is CASSPPGQRLYEQYF. The sequenced CDR3 bases are TGTGCCAGCAGTCCCCCCGGGCAGCGCCTCTATGAACAGTAC.

Points on this clone: The listed genes are named as in mouse. The read ends 1 residue shy of where the CDR3 ends; the end is completed using the germline J gene. The V call is TRBV13-3, the J call TRBJ2-5, with D possibly TRBD2 on 6 matching bases. CDR3 length: 16 amino acids. Germline V gives CDR1 NNHDY, CDR2 SYVADS. Trimming took 2 bases from V and 2 from J, leaving 15 bases between them. The CDR3 DNA, read in part, is TGTGCCAGCAGTGAAGACCCGGGGGGACCCCAAGACACCCAGTAC. Its translation: CASSEDPGGPQDTQY. The full CDR3 sequence reads CASSEDPGGPQDTQYF. The whole variable domain, remainder taken from reference TRBV13-3 and TRBJ2-5, is EAAVTQSPRSKVAVTGGKVTLSCHQTNNHDYMYWYRQDTGHGLRLIHYSYVADSTEKGDIPDGYKASRPSQENFSLILELASLSQTAVYFCASSEDPGGPQDTQYFGPGTRLLVL.

As for this clone: The germline and genes are mouse ones. The read falls 1 residue short of the CDR3 end, and the missing part is taken from the germline J gene. The J gene is TRBJ1-1, the V gene TRBV19; D perhaps matches TRBD1 (5 bases). Germline V gives CDR1 FNHDT, CDR2 SITEND (reference sequence). Trimming took 2 bases from V and 2 from J, leaving 7 bases between them. The CDR3 loop spans 13 amino acids. The covered CDR3 bases are TGTGCCAGCAGTATTAGGGACAACACAGAAGTCTTC. Protein product: CASSIRDNTEVF. In full, the CDR3 reads CASSIRDNTEVFF.

On this clone: Genes and germline come from the mouse. CDR3 protein: CASSPGTSYEQYF. CDR3 DNA, as far as it was read: TGTGCCAGCAGCCCCGGGACTTCCTATGAACAGTAC. The chain uses TRBV3 and TRBJ2-7; D is perhaps TRBD2 (6 bases). Read coverage stops 1 residue before the CDR3 terminus; the germline J gene supplies the remainder. CDR1 is SNHLY, CDR2 FYNGKV, per germline (reference sequence). V dropped 5 bases and J dropped 1 base, with 9 bases sitting between them. This CDR3 comprises 13 residues.

A remark on this clone: Mouse germline and gene names are used. Read data end 1 residue before the CDR3 end; the end is taken from the germline J gene. Other DNA variants within this sample encode the same CDR3. The chain combines TRBV26 with TRBJ1-4; D possibly corresponds to TRBD1 (6 bases). Trimming cost V 2 bases and J 2 bases, with 6 bases left between them. CDR3 length: 14 amino acids. Germline assignment: CDR1 KGHPV and CDR2 FQNQEV (reference sequence). CDR3 bases read: TGTGCCAGCAGTCTGCAGGGGTCCAACGAAAGATTATTT. Protein: CASSLQGSNERLF. The entire CDR3 is CASSLQGSNERLFF.

Of note for this clone: Since a much larger clone is just one base distant, this may be a read error. Gene names refer to mouse genes. The read is 1 residue too short to cover the CDR3 end, so that end is filled in from the germline J gene. V usage is TRBV12-1 and J usage is TRBJ2-7, with 11 bases identical to TRBD2. The CDR3 length is 13 residues. V shed 2 bases, J shed 5 bases, and the junction held 1 base outside the gene matches. Germline V lookup: CDR1 SGHSN, CDR2 HYEKVE. The CDR3 loop reads CASSPDWGDEQYF. Incomplete CDR3 DNA: TGTGCCAGCTCTCCGGACTGGGGGGATGAACAGTAC.

Remarks on this clone: Mouse germline and gene names are used. The CDR3 end is not reached by the read, which stops 1 residue before it; the germline J gene fills it in. The chain combines TRBV17 with TRBJ2-2, with D unclear. The V gene lost 5 bases and the J gene lost 3 bases, with 4 bases spanning the gap. This CDR3 is built from 12 residues. CDR1 MNHDT and CDR2 YYDKIL come from the germline V gene. Incomplete CDR3 DNA: TGTGCTAGCAGTGCGGACACCGGGCAGCTCTAC. Protein sequence: CASSADTGQLY. The whole CDR3 protein reads CASSADTGQLYF.

This clone came up a few times. These gene names are mouse names. This sample also contains other DNA sequences that code for the same CDR3. The CDR3 bases that were read are TGTGCCAGCAGCCGGACAGGGCCCAACGAAAGATTATTT. This codes for CASSRTGPNERLF. The entire CDR3 sequence reads CASSRTGPNERLFF. The chain recombines TRBV26 with TRBJ1-4, with 8 bases matching TRBD1. The read stops 1 residue short of the end of the CDR3; the missing end is completed from the germline J gene. The germline CDR1 and CDR2 sequences are KGHPV and FQNQEV (reference sequence). This CDR3 contains 14 residues. V shed 6 bases and J 3 bases; nucleotides not matched to a gene: 3.

About this clone itself: Genes and germline come from the mouse. The read gets to within 1 residue of the CDR3 end, and the germline J gene fills in the rest. Other DNA sequences in this sample translate to the same CDR3. The J gene is TRBJ2-5, the V gene TRBV29; maybe TRBD2 (7 bases). This CDR3 spans 14 amino acids. Per germline, CDR1 MSHET and CDR2 SYDVDS. CDR3 residues: CASAGGINQDTQYF. The sequenced CDR3 bases are TGTGCCAGCGCTGGGGGCATTAACCAAGACACCCAGTAC.

With regard to this clone: The genes are named according to mouse. The read falls 1 residue short of the CDR3 end, and the missing part is taken from the germline J gene. The chain joins TRBV5 to TRBJ2-4, with a tentative D call TRBD1 (5 bases). This CDR3 has 14 residues. Trimming pared 5 bases from V and 0 bases from J, leaving 9 bases between. Looked up from germline, CDR1 is LGHNA and CDR2 is YNLKQL (reference sequence). CDR3 amino acids: CASSATASQNTLYF. The CDR3 bases that were read are TGTGCCAGCAGCGCGACAGCTAGTCAAAACACCTTGTAC.

This clone was observed a handful of times. Genes here carry mouse names. The read gets to within 1 residue of the CDR3 end, and the germline J gene fills in the rest. The chain is built from TRBV13-1 and TRBJ1-5; D possibly corresponds to TRBD1 (6 bases). The CDR3 contains 15 residues. Germline V gene data show CDR1 as NSHNY and CDR2 as SYGAGN. V lost 0 bases, J lost 3 bases, and 10 bases lay in between. The CDR3 sequence: CASSDGRGGNQAPLF. CDR3 DNA, as far as it was read: TGTGCCAGCAGTGATGGCAGGGGAGGCAACCAGGCTCCGCTT.

Turning to this clone: The genes are named according to mouse. The CDR3 is cut off 1 residue early in the read; its end comes from the germline J gene. The rearrangement links TRBV29 to TRBJ1-2, with D unclear. CDR1 is MSHET and CDR2 is SYDVDS in the germline V gene. Trimming left V 7 bases short and J 3 bases short, with 12 bases between. CDR3 length: 13 residues. CDR3 DNA, as far as it was read: TGTGCTAGCACTCTATCCCAGTACTCCGACTACACC. This gives the protein CASTLSQYSDYT. The CDR3 reads in full as CASTLSQYSDYTF.

Points on this clone: Each gene name is a mouse one. The sequenced fragment ends 1 residue before the CDR3 boundary, so the rest is inferred from the germline J gene. The chain combines TRBV5 with TRBJ2-2; 9 bases match TRBD2. J lost 0 bases, V lost 2 bases, and 1 base had no gene match. The CDR3 contains 16 residues. Germline CDR1 LGHNA, CDR2 YNLKQL (reference sequence). Partial CDR3 DNA: TGTGCCAGCAGCCAACTGGGGGGGACAAACACCGGGCAGCTCTAC. Residues: CASSQLGGTNTGQLY. The full-length CDR3 reads as CASSQLGGTNTGQLYF.